This T cell receptor (beta chain) was sequenced during a study of cytomegalovirus exposure and HLA in healthy donors. Study conclusions and caveats: The likely explanation for a cluster of highly shared sequence variants was sequencing artifact.

CDR3 size: 14 residues. Germline V gene sequence: CDR1 MNHEY, CDR2 SMNVEV (reference sequence). The V gene lost 7 bases and the J gene lost 1 base, with 10 bases spanning the gap. Use of 60 Vbeta and 13 Jbeta primers characterized the PCR. Per the authors' pipeline: Counted up in a later analysis, unique TCR beta chains came to approximately 83 million, with around 9.9 million shared. Only in-frame clones appear in the TCRdb table, and some are missing; sequencing was by immunoSEQ multiplex PCR. V and J calls and clone size are copied from that table; D and trimming were computed from the DNA. The table records around 140,000 clones, around a tenth of them present only once. Note on this clone: The antigen remains undetermined.

This receptor was identified in a man aged 50-59 years in good health and CMV-seronegative. The chain links TRBV27 to TRBJ2-2; TRBD2 is a possible D gene (6 bases). The sample was PBMCs. The CDR3 DNA follows: TGTGCCAGCACCACCGGGGGGAACACCGGGGAGCTGTTTTTT. Protein: CASTTGGNTGELFF.